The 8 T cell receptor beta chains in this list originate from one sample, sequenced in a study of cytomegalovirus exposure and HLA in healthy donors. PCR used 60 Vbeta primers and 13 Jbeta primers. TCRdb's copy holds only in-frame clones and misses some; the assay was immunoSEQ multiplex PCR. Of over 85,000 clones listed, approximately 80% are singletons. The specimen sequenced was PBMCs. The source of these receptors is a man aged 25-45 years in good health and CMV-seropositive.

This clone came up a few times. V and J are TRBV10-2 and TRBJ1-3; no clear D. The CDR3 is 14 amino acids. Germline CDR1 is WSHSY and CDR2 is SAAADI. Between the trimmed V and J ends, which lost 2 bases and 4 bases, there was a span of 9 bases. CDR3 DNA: TGCGCCAGCAGTGAGCGGGATTCGGGAAACACCATATATTTT. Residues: CASSERDSGNTIYF.

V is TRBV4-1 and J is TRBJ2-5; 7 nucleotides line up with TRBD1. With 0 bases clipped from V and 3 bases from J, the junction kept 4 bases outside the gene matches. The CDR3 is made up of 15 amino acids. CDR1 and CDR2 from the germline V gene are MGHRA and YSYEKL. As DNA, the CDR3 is TGCGCCAGCAGCCAAGAAGGGACAGAAGAAGAGACCCAGTACTTC. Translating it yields CASSQEGTEEETQYF.

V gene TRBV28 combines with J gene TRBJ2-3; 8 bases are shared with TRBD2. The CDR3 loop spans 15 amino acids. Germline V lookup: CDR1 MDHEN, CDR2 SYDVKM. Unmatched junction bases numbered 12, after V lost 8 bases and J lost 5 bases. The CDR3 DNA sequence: TGTGCCAGCTGTACTGGACTAGCATTTGTAGATACGCAGTATTTT. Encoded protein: CASCTGLAFVDTQYF. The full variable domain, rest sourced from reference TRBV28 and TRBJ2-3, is DVKVTQSSRYLVKRTGEKVFLECVQDMDHENMFWYRQDPGLGLRLIYFSYDVKMKEKGDIPEGYSVSREKKERFSLILESASTNQTSMYLCASCTGLAFVDTQYFGPGTRLTVL.

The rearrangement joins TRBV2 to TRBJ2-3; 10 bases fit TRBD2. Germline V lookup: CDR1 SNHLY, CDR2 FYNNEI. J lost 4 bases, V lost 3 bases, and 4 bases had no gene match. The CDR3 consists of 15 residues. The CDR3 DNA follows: TGTGCCAGCAGTGAGGCTAGCGGGGGCCCAGATACGCAGTATTTT. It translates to CASSEASGGPDTQYF.

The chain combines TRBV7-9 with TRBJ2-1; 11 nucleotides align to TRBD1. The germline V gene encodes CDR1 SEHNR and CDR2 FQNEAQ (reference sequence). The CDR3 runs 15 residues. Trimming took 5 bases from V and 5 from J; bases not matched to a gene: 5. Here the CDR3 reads CASSPGQGDDNEQFF. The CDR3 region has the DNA TGTGCCAGCAGCCCGGGACAGGGGGACGACAATGAGCAGTTCTTC.

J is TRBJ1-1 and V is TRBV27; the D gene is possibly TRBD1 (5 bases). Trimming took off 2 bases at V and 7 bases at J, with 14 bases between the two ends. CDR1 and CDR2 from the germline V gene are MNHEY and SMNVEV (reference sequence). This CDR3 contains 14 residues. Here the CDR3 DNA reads TGTGCCAGCAGTTTACTCGTTGGGGGGTATGAAGCTTTCTTT. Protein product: CASSLLVGGYEAFF.

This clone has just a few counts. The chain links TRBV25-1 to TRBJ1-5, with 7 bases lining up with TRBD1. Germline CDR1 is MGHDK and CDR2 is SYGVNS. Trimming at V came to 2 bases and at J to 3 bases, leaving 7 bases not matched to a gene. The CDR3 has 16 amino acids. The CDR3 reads CASSENRRGFNQPQHF. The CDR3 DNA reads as TGTGCCAGCAGTGAAAACCGCAGGGGGTTCAATCAGCCCCAGCATTTT.

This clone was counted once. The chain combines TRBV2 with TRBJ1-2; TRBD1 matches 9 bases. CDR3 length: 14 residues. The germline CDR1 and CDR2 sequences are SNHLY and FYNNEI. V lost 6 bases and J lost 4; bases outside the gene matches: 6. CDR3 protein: CASRAGQGTYGYTF. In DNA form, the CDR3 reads TGTGCCAGCAGGGCGGGACAGGGAACCTATGGCTACACCTTC.